Listed here is a single TCR beta chain. Its antigen remains unknown. TCRdb re-called the RT-PCR reads with MiXCR, one entry per CDR3 protein. The sample has 800,000 or so distinct CDR3 sequences, around 20% seen once; the top ten hold more than 8.5%. The data were taken from a study of response to subunit inactivated influenza vaccine. The study's findings and limits: The authors proposed limited new T cell recruitment per seasonal influenza vaccination.

The specimen comprised PBMCs from blood, sampled around 5 days after vaccination. The receptor's source is a man aged 50 to 59 who received an inactivated influenza vaccine.

For the CDR3, the DNA is TGTGCCAGCAGCTTAGTTAGGGGCGCGGGGGCTTCTTCAGACGCTTTCTTT. It encodes CASSLVRGAGASSDAFF. V is TRBV7-8 and J is TRBJ1-1, with a tentative D call TRBD1 (6 bases). CDR3 length equals 17 residues. Trimming stripped 1 base from V and 11 bases from J, with 26 bases between. The germline gives CDR1 SGHVS, CDR2 FQNEAQ.